A single sample is the source of the 26 T cell receptor beta chains below, sequenced in a study of T-cell memory formation after mild COVID-19. MiXCR, applied by TCRdb to the 5' RACE reads, yields one record per CDR3 protein. The sample lists 450,000 to 650,000 distinct CDR3 sequences, roughly 21% seen once, with about 8.2% in the top ten. Sequenced sample: PBMCs or a T cell subset sorted from them (not recorded which). All receptors derive from an adult woman who had mild COVID-19 (a few samples of this study predate the infection). Cell type and time point are not known.

This clonotype was seen a few times. This sequence joins TRBV19 and TRBJ1-1, with 8 bases that match TRBD1. With 7 bases clipped from V and 3 bases from J, the junction kept 7 bases outside the gene matches. CDR1 and CDR2 from the germline V gene are LNHDA and SQIVND (reference sequence). The CDR3 covers 14 residues. The CDR3 here is CASTADREYTEAFF. The CDR3 bases are TGTGCCAGTACCGCGGACAGGGAGTACACTGAAGCTTTCTTT.

This clonotype was counted at least ten times. The CDR3 is CASSSGQGEGETQYF. The CDR3 DNA reads TGTGCCAGCAGTTCGGGACAAGGCGAAGGGGAGACCCAGTACTTC. The gene calls are TRBV27 and TRBJ2-5; D may be TRBD1 (6 bases). The CDR3 runs 15 residues. Germline loops: CDR1 MNHEY, CDR2 SMNVEV (reference sequence). Trimming cost V 4 bases and J 5 bases, with 17 bases left between them.

Only a few counts were recorded for this clonotype. The genes are TRBV4-1 and TRBJ1-4; D is perhaps TRBD1 (5 bases). Trimming cost V 0 bases and J 5 bases, with 16 bases left between them. Looked up from germline, CDR1 is MGHRA and CDR2 is YSYEKL. CDR3 length: 17 residues. This CDR3 reads CASSQDGIGGANEKLFF. Written as DNA, the CDR3 is TGCGCCAGCAGCCAAGATGGAATAGGAGGGGCAAATGAAAAACTGTTTTTT.

The gene calls are TRBV10-3 and TRBJ2-7; tentative D call: TRBD1 (5 bases). The V and J ends lost 6 bases and 2 bases respectively, with 11 bases between them. CDR1 ENHRY and CDR2 SYGVKD come from the germline V gene. This CDR3 has 13 residues. The CDR3 DNA reads as TGTGCCATCAGCAAGACGGACACCTACGAGCAGTACTTC. It yields the protein CAISKTDTYEQYF.

V usage is TRBV6-5 and J usage is TRBJ1-5; D unresolved. The germline gives CDR1 MNHEY, CDR2 SVGAGI. CDR3 size: 15 residues. V gave up 0 bases and J gave up 1 base, with 7 bases separating them. Here the CDR3 DNA reads TGTGCCAGCAGTTACTCGAGGAGCAGCAATCAGCCCCAGCATTTT. Residues: CASSYSRSSNQPQHF.

This clonotype was observed a handful of times. The chain links TRBV20-1 to TRBJ2-3; 10 bases are shared with TRBD2. V trimming: 3 bases; J trimming: 7 bases; junction bases outside the gene matches: 4. This CDR3 has 13 amino acids. CDR1 and CDR2 from the germline V gene are DFQATT and SNEGSKA (reference sequence). CDR3 residues: CSARLAGVNTQYF. The CDR3 DNA is TGCAGTGCTAGGCTAGCGGGAGTAAATACGCAGTATTTT.

This clonotype was seen repeatedly, ten times or more. The chain joins TRBV7-2 to TRBJ2-1, with D uncertain. V was cut by 1 base and J by 6 bases, with 16 bases left in between. The CDR3 covers 16 residues. CDR1 SGHTA and CDR2 FQGNSA come from the germline V gene. The CDR3 protein is CASSLGLGKRLNEQFF. The CDR3 DNA reads as TGTGCCAGCAGCTTAGGTCTAGGGAAAAGGCTCAATGAGCAGTTCTTC.

The chain joins TRBV27 to TRBJ1-1, with D possibly TRBD1 on 5 matching bases. This CDR3 contains 14 residues. Trimming shortened V by 6 bases and J by 2 bases, and 13 bases separated the two germline ends. Germline CDR1 and CDR2: MNHEY and SMNVEV (reference sequence). CDR3 nucleotide sequence: TGTGCCAGCAGAGGGACGGGGAGCAACACTGAAGCTTTCTTT. It encodes CASRGTGSNTEAFF.

This clonotype was picked up many times. The rearrangement links TRBV12-3 or TRBV12-4 to TRBJ2-5, with TRBD2 matching over 7 bases. The V and J ends lost 8 bases and 3 bases, in that order; junction bases with no gene match: 15. The CDR3 has 16 amino acids. The CDR3 sequence is CASEKGIAGVKETQYF. CDR3 coding DNA: TGTGCCAGCGAAAAAGGAATCGCGGGGGTCAAAGAGACCCAGTACTTC.

This clonotype was seen ten or more times. V is TRBV10-3 and J is TRBJ2-1; D might be TRBD1 (6 bases). Germline lookup yields CDR1 ENHRY and CDR2 SYGVKD. Trimming pared 10 bases from V and 2 bases from J, leaving 21 bases between. The CDR3 consists of 16 residues. As DNA, the CDR3 is TGTGCCACCAGCACCACGGGACATTCGACCTACAATGAGCAGTTCTTC. This gives the protein CATSTTGHSTYNEQFF.

This clonotype has at least ten counts. The chain employs TRBV24-1 and TRBJ2-1; 10 nucleotides agree with TRBD2. From germline, CDR1 is KGHDR and CDR2 SFDVKD. V was clipped by 4 bases and J by 10 bases; unmatched bases: 12. The CDR3 is 16 residues long. The CDR3 spells CATSDPSGGVPYEQFF. Here the CDR3 DNA reads TGTGCCACCAGTGACCCTAGCGGGGGAGTTCCGTACGAGCAGTTCTTC.

The rearrangement joins TRBV6-6 to TRBJ2-7; 8 bases match TRBD1. Trimming removed 6 bases from V and 6 bases from J; junction bases left unmatched: 7. CDR1 and CDR2 from the germline V gene are MNHNY and SVGAGI (reference sequence). CDR3 length: 13 amino acids. The CDR3: CASSSPQGAEQYF. In DNA, the CDR3 is TGTGCCAGCAGCTCCCCGCAGGGGGCCGAGCAGTACTTC.

This clonotype was detected ten times or more. CDR3 loop: CASSYQGAVNTEAFF. The DNA of the CDR3 is TGCGCCAGCAGCTATCAGGGGGCGGTGAACACTGAAGCTTTCTTT. The rearrangement links TRBV5-1 to TRBJ1-1; 8 bases line up with TRBD1. Germline assignment: CDR1 SGHRS and CDR2 YFSETQ. V lost 3 bases, J lost 0 bases, and 4 bases stayed unmatched. This CDR3 has 15 residues.

This clonotype was seen a few times. The chain couples TRBV24-1 to TRBJ2-3, with 9 bases that match TRBD2. The germline V gene has CDR1 KGHDR and CDR2 SFDVKD. V gave up 4 bases and J gave up 11 bases; unmatched junction bases: 6. The CDR3 is 13 residues long. This CDR3 is CATSEFSGGEQYF. The CDR3 nucleotides read TGTGCCACCAGTGAATTTAGCGGGGGCGAGCAGTATTTT.

The chain carries TRBV9 and TRBJ2-1, with D maybe TRBD1 (6 bases). This CDR3 comprises 19 residues. V lost 0 bases to trimming and J lost 2 bases, with 21 bases between them. The V gene's germline CDR1 is SGDLS and CDR2 YYNGEE. CDR3 DNA: TGTGCCAGCAGCGTAGAGGGGGTGGGAGCGGCCGGTCCCTACAATGAGCAGTTCTTC. It is translated as CASSVEGVGAAGPYNEQFF.

This clonotype was picked up a small number of times. The chain joins TRBV7-9 to TRBJ1-1; D unresolved. This CDR3 contains 15 residues. CDR1 and CDR2 from the germline V gene are SEHNR and FQNEAQ (reference sequence). V gave up 3 bases and J gave up 1 base, with 12 bases separating them. The CDR3 sequence is CASSLIGSKNTEAFF. CDR3 in DNA: TGTGCCAGCAGCTTGATCGGCAGCAAGAACACTGAAGCTTTCTTT.

This clonotype has just a few counts. The V call is TRBV3-1, the J call TRBJ1-4, with D possibly being TRBD1 (6 bases). Trimming left V 4 bases short and J 7 bases short, with 16 bases between. The germline V gene encodes CDR1 LGHDT and CDR2 YNNKEL (reference sequence). The CDR3 totals 15 residues. CDR3 nucleotide sequence: TGTGCCAGCAGCCGAGAATCAGGGGTAGCTGAAAAACTGTTTTTT. This gives the protein CASSRESGVAEKLFF.

V and J are TRBV4-2 and TRBJ2-5, with D perhaps TRBD2 (5 bases). Germline values: CDR1 LGHNA, CDR2 YNFKEQ. The CDR3 length is 20 residues. Between the trimmed V and J ends, which lost 0 bases and 0 bases, there was a span of 23 bases. The CDR3: CASSQERATTAGKYQETQYF. The CDR3 region has the DNA TGTGCCAGCAGCCAAGAGAGGGCTACTACGGCGGGCAAGTACCAAGAGACCCAGTACTTC.

CDR3 region: CASIKQGSDTQYF. The CDR3 DNA sequence: TGTGCCAGCATCAAACAGGGATCAGATACGCAGTATTTT. The rearrangement links TRBV6-1 to TRBJ2-3, with a possible D match to TRBD1 (6 bases). The V end was cut by 7 bases, the J end by 4 bases, with 12 bases between. CDR1 is MNHNS and CDR2 is SASEGT in the germline V gene. The CDR3 extends over 13 amino acids.

This clonotype has more than one count but fewer than ten. This rearrangement joins TRBV12-3 or TRBV12-4 to TRBJ1-5, with a weak D call TRBD1 (6 bases). V lost 2 bases, J lost 4 bases, and 15 bases lay in between. CDR3 length: 16 amino acids. The CDR3 DNA reads TGTGCCAGCAGTTTAACAGGGAAGGGAGCTAATCAGCCCCAGCATTTT. It yields the protein CASSLTGKGANQPQHF.

Only a few counts were recorded for this clonotype. The chain employs TRBV11-2 and TRBJ2-3; D is possibly TRBD1 (6 bases). The V gene's germline CDR1 is SGHAT and CDR2 FQNNGV. This CDR3 is 13 amino acids long. V shed 6 bases and J shed 7 bases, with 14 bases lying between them. The CDR3: CASSTQGWNTQYF. Written as DNA, the CDR3 is TGTGCCAGCAGTACGCAGGGGTGGAATACGCAGTATTTT.

In its sample, this clonotype was seen a few times. This chain joins TRBV24-1 and TRBJ2-1, with 15 bases aligning to TRBD2. This CDR3 comprises 19 residues. In germline, CDR1 is KGHDR, CDR2 SFDVKD. V shed 3 bases, J shed 0 bases, and the junction held 5 bases outside the gene matches. For the CDR3, the DNA is TGTGCCACCAGTGATCCCGGACTAGCGGGGGGGCCCTCCTACAATGAGCAGTTCTTC. It codes for CATSDPGLAGGPSYNEQFF.

V and J are TRBV30 and TRBJ2-2, with D perhaps matching TRBD2 (5 bases). This CDR3 comprises 11 residues. The germline V gene has CDR1 GTSNPN and CDR2 SVGIG (reference sequence). The germline V and J ends were trimmed by 5 bases and 7 bases, with 8 bases remaining between them. For the CDR3, the DNA is TGTGCCTGGGGGGAGAGCGGGGAGCTGTTTTTT. It encodes CAWGESGELFF.

This clonotype has just a few counts. V and J are TRBV2 and TRBJ2-6; D is unresolved. The CDR3 length is 16 residues. Trimming removed 4 bases from V and 2 bases from J, with 12 bases in between. Germline lookup yields CDR1 SNHLY and CDR2 FYNNEI. The DNA for the CDR3 is TGTGCCAGCAGTGTAGATGGTACGCCTGGGGCCAACGTCCTGACTTTC. Amino acid sequence: CASSVDGTPGANVLTF.

This clonotype showed up many times. V and J are TRBV7-2 and TRBJ2-5; 9 bases agree with TRBD1. With 5 bases clipped from V and 3 bases from J, the junction kept 4 bases outside the gene matches. The CDR3 is made up of 14 amino acids. Germline CDR1 SGHTA, CDR2 FQGNSA. CDR3 region: CASSRGTGKETQYF. The DNA of the CDR3 is TGTGCCAGCAGCCGTGGGACAGGGAAAGAGACCCAGTACTTC.

The chain combines TRBV27 with TRBJ1-2; TRBD1 matches at 7 bases. CDR1 is MNHEY and CDR2 is SMNVEV in the germline V gene (reference sequence). This CDR3 has 13 residues. Germline trimming cut 5 bases from V and 8 bases from J; bases unmatched to any gene: 8. The CDR3 nucleotides are TGTGCCAGCAGTCACGACAGGGCTAAGGGCTACACCTTC. As protein: CASSHDRAKGYTF.